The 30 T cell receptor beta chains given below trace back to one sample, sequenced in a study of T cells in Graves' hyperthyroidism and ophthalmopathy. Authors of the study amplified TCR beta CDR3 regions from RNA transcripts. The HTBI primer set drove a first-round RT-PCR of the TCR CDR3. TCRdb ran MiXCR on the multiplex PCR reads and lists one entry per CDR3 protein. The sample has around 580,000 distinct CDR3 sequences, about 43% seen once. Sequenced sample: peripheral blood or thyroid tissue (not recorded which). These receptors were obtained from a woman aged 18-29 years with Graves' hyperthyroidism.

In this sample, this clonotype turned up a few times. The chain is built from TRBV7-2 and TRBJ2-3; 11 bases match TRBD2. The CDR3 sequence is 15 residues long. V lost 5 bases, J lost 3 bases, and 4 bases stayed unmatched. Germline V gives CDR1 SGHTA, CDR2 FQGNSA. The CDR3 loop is CASSTGTSGTDTQYF. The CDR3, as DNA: TGTGCCAGCAGCACCGGGACTAGCGGAACAGATACGCAGTATTTT.

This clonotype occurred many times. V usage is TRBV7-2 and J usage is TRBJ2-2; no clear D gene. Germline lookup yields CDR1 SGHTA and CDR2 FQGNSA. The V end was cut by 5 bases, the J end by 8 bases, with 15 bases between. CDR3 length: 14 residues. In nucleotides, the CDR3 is TGTGCCAGCAGCCTAAGGCCCCTATCTGGGGAGCTGTTTTTT. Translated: CASSLRPLSGELFF.

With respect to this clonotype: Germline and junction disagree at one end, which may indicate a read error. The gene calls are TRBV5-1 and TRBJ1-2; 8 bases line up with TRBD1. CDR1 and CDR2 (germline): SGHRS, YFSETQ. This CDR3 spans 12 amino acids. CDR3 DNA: TGTGCCAGCAGTGTACAGGGGGGGGGCTACACCTTC. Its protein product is CASSVQGGGYTF.

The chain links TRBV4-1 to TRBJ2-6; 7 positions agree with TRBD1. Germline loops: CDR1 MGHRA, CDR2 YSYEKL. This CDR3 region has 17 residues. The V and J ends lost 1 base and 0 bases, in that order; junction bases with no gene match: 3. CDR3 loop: CASSQGQGRSGANVLTF. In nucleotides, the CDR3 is TGCGCCAGCAGCCAAGGACAGGGCCGCTCTGGGGCCAACGTCCTGACTTTC.

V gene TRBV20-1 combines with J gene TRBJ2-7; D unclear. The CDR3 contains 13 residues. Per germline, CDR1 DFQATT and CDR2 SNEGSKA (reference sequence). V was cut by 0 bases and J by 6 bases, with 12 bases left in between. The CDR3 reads CSARDGFGGEQYF. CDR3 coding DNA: TGCAGTGCTAGAGATGGGTTCGGCGGCGAGCAGTACTTC.

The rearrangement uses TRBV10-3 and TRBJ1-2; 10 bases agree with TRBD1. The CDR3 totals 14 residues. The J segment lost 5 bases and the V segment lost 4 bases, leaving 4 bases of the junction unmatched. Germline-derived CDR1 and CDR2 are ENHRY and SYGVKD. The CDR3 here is CAISGQGAGYGYTF. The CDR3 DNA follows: TGTGCCATCAGTGGACAGGGGGCGGGGTATGGCTACACCTTC.

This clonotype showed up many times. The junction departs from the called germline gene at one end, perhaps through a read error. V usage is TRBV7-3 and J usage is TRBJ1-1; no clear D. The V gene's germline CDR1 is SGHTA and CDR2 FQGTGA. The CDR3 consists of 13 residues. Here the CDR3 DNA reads TGTGGCAGCAGCCGGGAAGTGAACACTGAAGCTTTCTTT. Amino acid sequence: CGSSREVNTEAFF.

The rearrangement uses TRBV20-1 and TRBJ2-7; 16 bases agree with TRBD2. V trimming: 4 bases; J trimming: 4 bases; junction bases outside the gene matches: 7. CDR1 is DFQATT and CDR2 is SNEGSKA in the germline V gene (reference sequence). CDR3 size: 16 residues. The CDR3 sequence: CSATGLAGGPWYEQYF. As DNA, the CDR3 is TGCAGTGCTACGGGACTAGCGGGAGGGCCATGGTACGAGCAGTACTTC.

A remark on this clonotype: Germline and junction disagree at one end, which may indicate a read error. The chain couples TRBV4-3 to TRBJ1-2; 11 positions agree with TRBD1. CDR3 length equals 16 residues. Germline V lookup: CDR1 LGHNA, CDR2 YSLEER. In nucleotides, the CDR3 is TGCGCCAGCAGCCAAGTCATGGGACAGGGGGGCTATGGCCACACCTTC. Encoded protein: CASSQVMGQGGYGHTF.

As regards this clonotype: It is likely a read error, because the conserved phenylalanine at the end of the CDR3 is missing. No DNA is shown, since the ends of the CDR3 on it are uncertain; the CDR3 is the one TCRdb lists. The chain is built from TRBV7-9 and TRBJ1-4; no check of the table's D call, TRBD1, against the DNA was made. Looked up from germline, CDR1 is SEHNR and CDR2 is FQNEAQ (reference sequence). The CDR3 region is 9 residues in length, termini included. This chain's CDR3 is CASSFRAGV.

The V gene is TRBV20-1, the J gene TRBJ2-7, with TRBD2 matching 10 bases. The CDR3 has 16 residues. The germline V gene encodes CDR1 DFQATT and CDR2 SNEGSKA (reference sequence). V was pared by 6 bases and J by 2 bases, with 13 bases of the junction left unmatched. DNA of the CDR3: TGCAGTGCCTCGGATCCCGGGACTAGCGCTCCCTACGAGCAGTACTTC. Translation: CSASDPGTSAPYEQYF.

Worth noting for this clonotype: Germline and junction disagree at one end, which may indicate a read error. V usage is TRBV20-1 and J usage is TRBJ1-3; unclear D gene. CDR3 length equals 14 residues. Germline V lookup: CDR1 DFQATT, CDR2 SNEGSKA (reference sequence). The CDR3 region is CSARTSGSVNTIYF. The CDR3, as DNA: TGCAGTGCTAGGACGTCGGGATCTGTAAACACCATATATTTT.

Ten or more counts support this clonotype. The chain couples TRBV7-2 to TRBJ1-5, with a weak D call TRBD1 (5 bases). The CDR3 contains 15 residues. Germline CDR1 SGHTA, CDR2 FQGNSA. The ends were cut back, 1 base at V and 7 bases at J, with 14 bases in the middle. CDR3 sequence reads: CASSLVDSPAQPQHF. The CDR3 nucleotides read TGTGCCAGCAGCTTAGTAGACAGCCCGGCCCAGCCCCAGCATTTT.

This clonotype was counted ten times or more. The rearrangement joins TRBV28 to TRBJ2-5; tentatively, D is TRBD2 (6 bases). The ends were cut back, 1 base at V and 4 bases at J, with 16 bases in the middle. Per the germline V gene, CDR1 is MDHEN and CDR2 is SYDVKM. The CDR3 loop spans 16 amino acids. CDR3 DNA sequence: TGTGCCAGCAGTTTATCGGGCGGGAACTGGGGAGAGACCCAGTACTTC. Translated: CASSLSGGNWGETQYF.

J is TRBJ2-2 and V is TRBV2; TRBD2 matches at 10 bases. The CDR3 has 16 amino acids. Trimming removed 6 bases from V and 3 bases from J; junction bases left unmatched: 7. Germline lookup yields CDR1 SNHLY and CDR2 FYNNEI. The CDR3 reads CASRVSGRVDTGELFF. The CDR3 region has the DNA TGTGCCAGCAGGGTCAGCGGGAGGGTTGACACCGGGGAGCTGTTTTTT. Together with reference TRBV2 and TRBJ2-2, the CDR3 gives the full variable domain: EPEVTQTPSHQVTQMGQEVILRCVPISNHLYFYWYRQILGQKVEFLVSFYNNEISEKSEIFDDQFSVERPDGSNFTLKIRSTKLEDSAMYFCASRVSGRVDTGELFFGEGSRLTVL.

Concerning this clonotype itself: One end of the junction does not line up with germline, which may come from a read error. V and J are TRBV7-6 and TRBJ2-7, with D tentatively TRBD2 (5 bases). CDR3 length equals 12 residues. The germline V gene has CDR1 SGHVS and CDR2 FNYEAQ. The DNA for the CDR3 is TGCGCCAGCAGCTTAGCGTGGGACGAGCAGTACTTC. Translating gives CASSLAWDEQYF.

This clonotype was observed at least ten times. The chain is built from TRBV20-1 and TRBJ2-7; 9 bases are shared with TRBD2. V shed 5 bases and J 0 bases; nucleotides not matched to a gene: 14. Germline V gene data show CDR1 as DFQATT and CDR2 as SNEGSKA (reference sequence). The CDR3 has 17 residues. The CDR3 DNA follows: TGCAGTGCTGGGGGACTAGCTTTTCCCCCCCGCTCCTACGAGCAGTACTTC. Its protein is CSAGGLAFPPRSYEQYF.

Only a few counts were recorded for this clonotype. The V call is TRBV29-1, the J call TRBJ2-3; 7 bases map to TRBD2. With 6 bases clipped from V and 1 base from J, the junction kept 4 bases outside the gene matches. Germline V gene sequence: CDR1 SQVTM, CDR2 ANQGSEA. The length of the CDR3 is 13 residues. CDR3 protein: CSVLTSGTDTQYF. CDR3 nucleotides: TGCAGCGTGCTTACTAGCGGCACAGATACGCAGTATTTT.

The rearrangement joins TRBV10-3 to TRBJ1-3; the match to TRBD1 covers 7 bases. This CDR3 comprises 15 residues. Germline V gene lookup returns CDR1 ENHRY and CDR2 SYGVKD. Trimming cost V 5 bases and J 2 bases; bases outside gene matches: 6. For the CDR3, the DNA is TGTGCCATCAGTTCGACAGGGTCCGCTGGAAACACCATATATTTT. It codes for CAISSTGSAGNTIYF.

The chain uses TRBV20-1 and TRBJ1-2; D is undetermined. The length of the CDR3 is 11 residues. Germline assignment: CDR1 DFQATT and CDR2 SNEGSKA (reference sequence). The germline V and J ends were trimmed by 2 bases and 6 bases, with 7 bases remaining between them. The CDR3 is CSARTWDGYTF. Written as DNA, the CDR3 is TGCAGTGCTAGAACCTGGGATGGCTACACCTTC.

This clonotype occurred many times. The CDR3 protein is CASSFNEAMNTEAFF. The DNA of the CDR3 is TGTGCCAGCAGCTTCAATGAGGCCATGAACACTGAAGCTTTCTTT. The V gene is TRBV7-6, the J gene TRBJ1-1; no clear D gene. The CDR3 is 15 amino acids. Germline V gene data show CDR1 as SGHVS and CDR2 as FNYEAQ. Deletions cut 3 bases from V and 0 bases from J, with 11 bases between.

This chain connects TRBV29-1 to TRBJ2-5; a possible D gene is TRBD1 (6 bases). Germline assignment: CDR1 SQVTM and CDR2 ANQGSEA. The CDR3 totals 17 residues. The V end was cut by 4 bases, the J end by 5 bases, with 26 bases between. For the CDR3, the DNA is TGCAGCGTTGGAAACCCACTACGAACAGGGAATGGGGAGACCCAGTACTTC. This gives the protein CSVGNPLRTGNGETQYF.

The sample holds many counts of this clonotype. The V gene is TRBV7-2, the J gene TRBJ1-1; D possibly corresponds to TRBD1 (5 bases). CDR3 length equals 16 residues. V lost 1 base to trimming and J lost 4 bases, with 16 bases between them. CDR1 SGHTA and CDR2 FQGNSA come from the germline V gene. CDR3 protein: CASSLESWGGITEAFF. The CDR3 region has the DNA TGTGCCAGCAGCTTAGAGTCGTGGGGGGGTATCACTGAAGCTTTCTTT.

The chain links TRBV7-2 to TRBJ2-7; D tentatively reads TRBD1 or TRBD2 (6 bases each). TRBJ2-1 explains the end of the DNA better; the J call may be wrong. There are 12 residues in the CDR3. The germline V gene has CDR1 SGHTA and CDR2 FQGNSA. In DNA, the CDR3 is TGTGCCAGCACTCCCGGGGGCCGGGAGCAGTTCTTC. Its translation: CASTPGGREQFF.

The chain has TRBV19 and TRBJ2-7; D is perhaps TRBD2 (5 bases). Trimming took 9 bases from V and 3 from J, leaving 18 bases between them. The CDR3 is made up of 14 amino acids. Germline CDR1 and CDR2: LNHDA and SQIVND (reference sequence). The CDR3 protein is CASSQDPGIYEQYF. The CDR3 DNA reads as TGTGCCAGCAGCCAAGACCCGGGAATCTACGAGCAGTACTTC.

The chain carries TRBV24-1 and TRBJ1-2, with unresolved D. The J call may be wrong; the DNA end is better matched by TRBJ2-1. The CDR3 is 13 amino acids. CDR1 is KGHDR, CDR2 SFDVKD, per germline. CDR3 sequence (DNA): TGTGCCACCAGTGCGTACAGAGGCGATGAGCAGTTCTTC. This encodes CATSAYRGDEQFF.

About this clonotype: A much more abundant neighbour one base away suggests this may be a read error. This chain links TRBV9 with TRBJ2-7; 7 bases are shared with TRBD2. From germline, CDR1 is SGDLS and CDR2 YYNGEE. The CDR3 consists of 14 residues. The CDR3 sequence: CAGSDGTKPLEQYF. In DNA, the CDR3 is TGTGCCGGCAGCGACGGGACTAAGCCTCTCGAGCAGTACTTC.

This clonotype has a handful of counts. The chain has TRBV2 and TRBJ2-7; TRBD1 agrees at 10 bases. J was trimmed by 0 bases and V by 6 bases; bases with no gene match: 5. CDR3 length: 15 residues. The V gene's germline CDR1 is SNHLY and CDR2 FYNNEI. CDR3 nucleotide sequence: TGTGCCAGCAGGGTGGGACAGGGGCACTCCTACGAGCAGTACTTC. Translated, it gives CASRVGQGHSYEQYF.

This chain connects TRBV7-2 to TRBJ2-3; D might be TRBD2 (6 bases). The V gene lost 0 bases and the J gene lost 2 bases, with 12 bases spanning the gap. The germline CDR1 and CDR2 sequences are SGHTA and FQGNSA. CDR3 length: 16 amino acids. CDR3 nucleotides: TGTGCCAGCAGCTTAGCTTGGCGGGGATCCACAGATACGCAGTATTTT. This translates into CASSLAWRGSTDTQYF.

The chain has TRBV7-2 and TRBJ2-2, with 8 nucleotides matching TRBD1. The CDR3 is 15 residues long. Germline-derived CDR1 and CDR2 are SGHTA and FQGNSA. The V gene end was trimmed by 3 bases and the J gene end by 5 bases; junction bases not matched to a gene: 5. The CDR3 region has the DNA TGTGCCAGCAGCTTTGGGACAGGTCATACCGGGGAGCTGTTTTTT. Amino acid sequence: CASSFGTGHTGELFF.